This T cell receptor beta chain was obtained from a study of PD-L1 blockade in urothelial cancer. Study information: Blood samples had a median of 141,255 T cells, 80,000 to 100,000 unique TCRs, and clonality roughly 0.073. Points from the study as a whole: A below-median TCR clonality in blood before treatment predicted better survival.

Per germline, CDR1 SGHRS and CDR2 YFSETQ. The CDR3 totals 13 residues. The V end lost 3 bases, the J end lost 2 bases, and 8 bases lay between the germline ends. Sequencing used immunoSEQ multiplex PCR; TCRdb keeps in-frame clones, though not all of them. The sample carries roughly 53,000 clones, around 88% recorded once. The time point was: pretreatment peripheral blood. Between 1 and 8 samples per patient were obtained, pretreatment and on-treatment. As for this clone: The target antigen is unknown.

The V call is TRBV5-1, the J call TRBJ1-2; weak D call: TRBD1 (6 bases). The receptor comes from a woman aged 55-75 years with urothelial cancer. Sequences were derived from PBMCs, sampled around atezolizumab (anti-PD-L1) treatment. The CDR3 protein is CASSSGQNYGYTF. CDR3 nucleotides: TGCGCCAGCAGCTCGGGACAAAACTATGGCTACACCTTC.